This T cell receptor (beta chain) was identified in a study of blood T cells in healthy people across ages. This clonotype was observed at least ten times. Trimming took 0 bases from V and 6 from J, leaving 13 bases between them. In germline, CDR1 is SGHRS, CDR2 YFSETQ. This CDR3 has 14 amino acids. PCR was performed a second time for roughly 6 to 12 cycles using a sample-barcoded 5' primer and a J-beta primer mix. TCRdb called the 5' RACE reads again in MiXCR, with one record for every CDR3 protein. The sample records 550,000 to 650,000 distinct CDR3 sequences, less than 35% being singletons. V and J are TRBV5-1 and TRBJ2-7; D possibly corresponds to TRBD1 (5 bases). Material: blood. The TCR sequence derives from an elderly woman in good health. The CDR3 is CASSLASTVSEQYF. In nucleotides, the CDR3 is TGCGCCAGCAGCTTGGCGTCGACAGTTTCCGAGCAGTACTTC.